The 15 T cell receptor beta chains presented below share a single source sample, sequenced in a study of graft-versus-host responses after intestinal transplantation (dated by TCRdb to 2020 to 2022). These receptors' targets are unknown. Taken with the paper, the label for time point translates to: cells obtained before transplantation from donor or recipient. The library came from the immunoSEQ multiplex PCR assay. Entries here come from immuneACCESS through TCRdb and include only in-frame sequences with V and J called. Some clones fail to appear in such tables; in the studies checked, an unresolved V gene covers under half of the shortfall, and the cause of the remainder is unknown. For this sample the table gives roughly 92,000 clones, of which roughly 88% were detected only once. The ten biggest clones cover 0.095% to 0.11% of the sample. The sample here was unstimulated CD4+ T cells sorted from spleen or lymph node cells, taken before intestinal transplant. These receptors were taken from a human donor who received an intestinal transplant.

The rearrangement uses TRBV7-9 and TRBJ1-1; no definite D call. Germline CDR1 SEHNR, CDR2 FQNEAQ (reference sequence). The germline V and J ends were trimmed by 3 bases and 4 bases, with 24 bases remaining between them. There are 18 residues in the CDR3. The CDR3 is CASSFGMTTGMSVTEAFF. In DNA, the CDR3 is TGTGCCAGCAGCTTTGGGATGACCACGGGGATGTCGGTCACTGAAGCTTTCTTT.

The chain combines TRBV4-1 with TRBJ1-5, with 9 bases identical to TRBD1. Per germline, CDR1 MGHRA and CDR2 YSYEKL. The CDR3 length is 14 residues. Losses at the gene ends were 1 base for V and 6 bases for J; bases not matched to a gene: 1. CDR3 in amino acids: CASSQGDRVQPQHF. The CDR3 nucleotides read TGCGCCAGCAGCCAAGGGGACAGGGTTCAGCCCCAGCATTTT.

The rearrangement links TRBV19 to TRBJ1-2; no clear D. The CDR3 totals 13 residues. Germline V lookup: CDR1 LNHDA, CDR2 SQIVND (reference sequence). V gave up 4 bases and J gave up 8 bases, with 14 bases separating them. The CDR3 here is CASSTGPERGYTF. The DNA for the CDR3 is TGTGCCAGTAGTACCGGTCCCGAACGGGGCTACACCTTC.

The chain has TRBV29-1 and TRBJ1-3; 7 bases are a match to TRBD1. The CDR3 runs 15 residues. Germline-derived CDR1 and CDR2 are SQVTM and ANQGSEA. J gave up 2 bases and V 2 bases, and 6 bases lay outside the gene matches. In DNA form, the CDR3 reads TGCAGCGTTGAATCGCTGGACAGGACTGGAAACACCATATATTTT. Translation gives CSVESLDRTGNTIYF.

The chain combines TRBV9 with TRBJ1-6, with D possibly TRBD1 on 5 matching bases. The germline gives CDR1 SGDLS, CDR2 YYNGEE. This CDR3 contains 16 residues. Trimming removed 3 bases from V and 8 bases from J, with 18 bases in between. CDR3 sequence reads: CASSGPGGTSHSPLHF. DNA for the CDR3: TGTGCCAGCAGCGGCCCGGGGGGGACCTCCCATTCACCCCTCCACTTT.

The CDR3 DNA sequence: TGTGCCAGCACCCCGGGGACAGGCGAACACTACGAGCAGTACTTC. Residues: CASTPGTGEHYEQYF. The chain combines TRBV2 with TRBJ2-7, with 8 bases that match TRBD1. V was clipped by 7 bases and J by 3 bases; unmatched bases: 11. The CDR3 loop spans 15 amino acids. The germline V gene encodes CDR1 SNHLY and CDR2 FYNNEI.

The chain carries TRBV29-1 and TRBJ2-7; possible D gene TRBD1, 6 bases. Trimming removed 8 bases at V and 6 bases at J, with 20 bases between. In germline, CDR1 is SQVTM, CDR2 ANQGSEA. The CDR3 loop spans 13 amino acids. The CDR3 bases are TGCAGCCCTACAGGGACACGTAAAGTCGAGCAGTACTTC. As protein: CSPTGTRKVEQYF.

This clone was counted once. The chain couples TRBV5-4 to TRBJ2-7, with 7 bases aligning to TRBD1. The V gene end was trimmed by 4 bases and the J gene end by 6 bases; junction bases not matched to a gene: 7. This CDR3 contains 13 residues. Germline CDR1 and CDR2: SGHNT and YYREEE (reference sequence). In DNA, the CDR3 is TGTGCCAGCAGCCCAAAAGACAGGGTCGAGCAGTACTTC. Protein sequence: CASSPKDRVEQYF.

This sequence joins TRBV6-5 and TRBJ1-2; TRBD1 matches 8 bases. Germline trimming cut 6 bases from V and 4 bases from J; bases unmatched to any gene: 4. Germline values: CDR1 MNHEY, CDR2 SVGAGI. The CDR3 has 13 residues. The CDR3 region has the DNA TGTGCCAGCAGCCAGACAGGGGTCTATGGCTACACCTTC. Protein sequence: CASSQTGVYGYTF.

The J gene is TRBJ1-3, the V gene TRBV19; a weak D match, TRBD1 (6 bases). The CDR3 runs 16 residues. Germline V gene data show CDR1 as LNHDA and CDR2 as SQIVND (reference sequence). V lost 4 bases to trimming and J lost 0 bases, with 13 bases between them. The CDR3: CASSRAQGGSGNTIYF. CDR3 bases: TGTGCCAGTAGTAGGGCACAGGGTGGCTCTGGAAACACCATATATTTT. Full variable domain (missing parts from reference TRBV19 and TRBJ1-3): DGGITQSPKYLFRKEGQNVTLSCEQNLNHDAMYWYRQDPGQGLRLIYYSQIVNDFQKGDIAEGYSVSREKKESFPLTVTSAQKNPTAFYLCASSRAQGGSGNTIYFGEGSWLTVV.

J is TRBJ1-1 and V is TRBV18; D not certain. This CDR3 region has 15 residues. The germline V and J ends were trimmed by 6 bases and 0 bases, with 14 bases remaining between them. The germline CDR1 and CDR2 sequences are KGHSH and LQKENI. The CDR3 DNA is TGTGCCAGCTCTCCCCGGGAGGTACTGAACACTGAAGCTTTCTTT. Translated, it gives CASSPREVLNTEAFF.

The genes are TRBV19 and TRBJ1-1, with D possibly being TRBD1 (6 bases). The germline V and J ends were trimmed by 6 bases and 1 base, with 9 bases remaining between them. Germline CDR1 LNHDA, CDR2 SQIVND (reference sequence). This CDR3 comprises 13 residues. CDR3 protein: CASRRGQNTEAFF. CDR3 coding DNA: TGTGCCAGTAGGAGGGGACAGAACACTGAAGCTTTCTTT.

The chain employs TRBV16 and TRBJ1-5; 9 bases match TRBD1. Germline CDR1 KGHSY, CDR2 FQNENV. The V gene end was trimmed by 0 bases and the J gene end by 1 base; junction bases not matched to a gene: 1. The CDR3 is 16 residues long. CDR3: CASSQSGTGSNQPQHF. The CDR3 DNA reads TGTGCCAGCAGCCAATCGGGGACAGGGAGCAATCAGCCCCAGCATTTT.

The genes are TRBV19 and TRBJ1-5; 8 positions match TRBD1. Germline trimming cut 3 bases from V and 7 bases from J; bases unmatched to any gene: 5. This CDR3 has 14 amino acids. The germline gives CDR1 LNHDA, CDR2 SQIVND (reference sequence). The CDR3 spells CASSINTGGQPQHF. CDR3 nucleotide sequence: TGTGCCAGTAGTATTAATACAGGGGGGCAGCCCCAGCATTTT. Full variable domain (rest looked up from reference TRBV19 and TRBJ1-5): DGGITQSPKYLFRKEGQNVTLSCEQNLNHDAMYWYRQDPGQGLRLIYYSQIVNDFQKGDIAEGYSVSREKKESFPLTVTSAQKNPTAFYLCASSINTGGQPQHFGDGTRLSIL.

The genes are TRBV7-6 and TRBJ1-6; 7 bases match TRBD1. This CDR3 is 15 amino acids long. Germline V gene sequence: CDR1 SGHVS, CDR2 FNYEAQ. V trimming: 3 bases; J trimming: 8 bases; junction bases outside the gene matches: 7. CDR3 in DNA: TGTGCCAGCAGCTTGGCGGGACAGCAGCATTCACCCCTCCACTTT. Its protein product is CASSLAGQQHSPLHF.